Below, 30 T cell receptor beta chains from the same sample are listed, as sequenced in a study of radiation and T cells in renal cell carcinoma. Profiling relied on immunoSEQ multiplex PCR, and the TCRdb table lists in-frame clones only, not all of them. Of approximately 90,000 clones in the sample, approximately 80% were seen once. As to time point: blood 4 weeks post-SBRT, at nephrectomy. Treatment specified: 15 Gy SBRT to primary tumor, nephrectomy 4 weeks later. The sequencing used blood, collected from a patient whose treatment included radiotherapy and nephrectomy. These receptors were obtained from a man between 45 and 60 years old with renal cell carcinoma.

The chain couples TRBV6-5 to TRBJ2-1; no firm D call. Germline V gene sequence: CDR1 MNHEY, CDR2 SVGAGI. CDR3 length equals 14 residues. The germline V and J ends were trimmed by 5 bases and 7 bases, with 15 bases remaining between them. CDR3 DNA sequence: TGTGCCAGCAGTAAGGGATCCTCTGGGAATGAGCAGTTCTTC. It is translated as CASSKGSSGNEQFF.

The V call is TRBV7-3, the J call TRBJ2-1, with a tentative D call TRBD2 (6 bases). The CDR3 loop spans 15 amino acids. Germline assignment: CDR1 SGHTA and CDR2 FQGTGA. V gave up 6 bases and J gave up 2 bases, with 14 bases separating them. The CDR3 spells CASRTTGGPYNEQFF. Here the CDR3 DNA reads TGTGCCAGCAGAACTACCGGGGGTCCCTACAATGAGCAGTTCTTC.

The rearrangement joins TRBV9 to TRBJ1-2; D is perhaps TRBD1 (6 bases). V lost 3 bases to trimming and J lost 4 bases, with 13 bases between them. CDR3 length: 14 residues. Germline assignment: CDR1 SGDLS and CDR2 YYNGEE. This CDR3 reads CASSGPTGIYGYTF. CDR3 DNA: TGTGCCAGCAGCGGACCGACAGGAATCTATGGCTACACCTTC.

The chain recombines TRBV19 with TRBJ2-3; D not certain. V was trimmed by 3 bases and J by 2 bases, leaving 9 bases between them. Germline CDR1 LNHDA, CDR2 SQIVND (reference sequence). The CDR3 extends over 14 amino acids. The CDR3 region has the DNA TGTGCCAGTAGTATTAGCTCTACCACAGATACGCAGTATTTT. It is translated as CASSISSTTDTQYF.

The V gene is TRBV5-1, the J gene TRBJ2-5, with D unclear. V gave up 0 bases and J gave up 5 bases, with 14 bases separating them. Germline CDR1 and CDR2: SGHRS and YFSETQ. The CDR3 sequence is 15 residues long. The CDR3, as DNA: TGCGCCAGCAGCTTGGCGGTGGCGTCCGGGGAGACCCAGTACTTC. Its protein is CASSLAVASGETQYF.

The chain is built from TRBV5-6 and TRBJ2-6, with D unclear. The CDR3 runs to 17 residues. Looked up from germline, CDR1 is SGHDT and CDR2 is YYEEEE. Trimming shortened V by 1 base and J by 1 base, and 12 bases separated the two germline ends. Here the CDR3 DNA reads TGTGCCAGCAGCTTGAGGCCATTCCCGTCTGGGGCCAACGTCCTGACTTTC. As protein: CASSLRPFPSGANVLTF.

The chain has TRBV18 and TRBJ2-5, with D tentatively TRBD1 (5 bases). Trimming cost V 8 bases and J 0 bases, with 13 bases left between them. Germline-derived CDR1 and CDR2 are KGHSH and LQKENI. CDR3 length equals 14 residues. The CDR3 is CASTYMDNQETQYF. DNA of the CDR3: TGTGCCAGCACATATATGGACAACCAAGAGACCCAGTACTTC.

This rearrangement joins TRBV18 to TRBJ1-3; D unresolved. V was clipped by 6 bases and J by 0 bases, with 12 bases between them. This CDR3 contains 15 residues. Germline V lookup: CDR1 KGHSH, CDR2 LQKENI. This CDR3 is CASSQGRTSGNTIYF. CDR3 coding DNA: TGTGCCAGCTCGCAAGGACGGACCTCTGGAAACACCATATATTTT.

This rearrangement joins TRBV7-9 to TRBJ2-7; D is uncertain. CDR1 SEHNR and CDR2 FQNEAQ come from the germline V gene (reference sequence). V lost 3 bases and J 5 bases, leaving 14 bases between the germline ends. The CDR3 runs 14 residues. CDR3 in amino acids: CASSFGGSAHEQYF. DNA of the CDR3: TGTGCCAGCAGCTTCGGCGGATCAGCTCACGAGCAGTACTTC.

The CDR3 nucleotides are TGTGCCAGCAGCAACTCTAATAGACAATCTGCTTCTTGGTTCTTC. This sequence encodes CASSNSNRQSASWFF. The chain has TRBV7-9 and TRBJ2-1; D uncertain. Trimming removed 5 bases from V and 15 bases from J, with 26 bases in between. The germline V gene encodes CDR1 SEHNR and CDR2 FQNEAQ (reference sequence). CDR3 length: 15 amino acids.

The chain uses TRBV4-1 and TRBJ1-4; 7 bases map to TRBD1. The germline V gene has CDR1 MGHRA and CDR2 YSYEKL. The CDR3 length is 16 residues. V lost 4 bases to trimming and J lost 5 bases; unmatched junction nucleotides: 10. This CDR3 reads CASSLIGYRGNEKLFF. DNA of the CDR3: TGCGCCAGCAGCCTCATCGGGTACAGGGGAAATGAAAAACTGTTTTTT.

This chain links TRBV19 with TRBJ2-7; D may be TRBD1 (6 bases). Trimming removed 1 base from V and 4 bases from J, with 11 bases in between. The CDR3 extends over 14 amino acids. CDR1 is LNHDA, CDR2 SQIVND, per germline (reference sequence). The CDR3 loop reads CASSIGGQGYEQYF. CDR3 coding DNA: TGTGCCAGTAGTATAGGTGGGCAGGGGTACGAGCAGTACTTC.

The gene calls are TRBV5-6 and TRBJ1-3; D is ambiguous. V was cut by 3 bases and J by 0 bases, with 13 bases left in between. There are 16 residues in the CDR3. Germline CDR1 is SGHDT and CDR2 is YYEEEE. CDR3 DNA: TGTGCCAGCAGCTATCGACGGCGCCTCTCTGGAAACACCATATATTTT. Its protein is CASSYRRRLSGNTIYF.

In its sample, this clone ranks as medium-sized. The chain is built from TRBV6-1 and TRBJ2-3; D unclear. Between the trimmed V and J ends, which lost 3 bases and 0 bases, there was a span of 10 bases. This CDR3 contains 15 residues. Germline lookup yields CDR1 MNHNS and CDR2 SASEGT. The CDR3 DNA follows: TGTGCCAGCAGTGACGGGTCCATTAGCACAGATACGCAGTATTTT. It translates to CASSDGSISTDTQYF.

This clone was picked up a small number of times. The rearrangement links TRBV6-5 to TRBJ2-2; TRBD2 matches at 10 bases. V lost 5 bases and J lost 8; bases outside the gene matches: 5. The CDR3 is 14 amino acids. Germline V CDR1 and CDR2: MNHEY, SVGAGI. The DNA for the CDR3 is TGTGCCAGCAGTGCTAGCGGGAGCTCGGGGGAGCTGTTTTTT. Protein product: CASSASGSSGELFF.

The chain couples TRBV11-3 to TRBJ2-3, with D possibly matching TRBD1 (6 bases). Germline CDR1 is SGHNT and CDR2 is YENEEA. The CDR3 spans 16 residues. V gave up 1 base and J gave up 0 bases, with 11 bases separating them. CDR3 bases: TGTGCCAGCAGCTTAGCGACAGGTGGCAGCACAGATACGCAGTATTTT. This gives the protein CASSLATGGSTDTQYF.

This clone occurred a few times. J is TRBJ1-2 and V is TRBV5-1, with D tentatively TRBD1 (5 bases). Germline V lookup: CDR1 SGHRS, CDR2 YFSETQ. The CDR3 totals 13 residues. Trimming shortened V by 0 bases and J by 7 bases, and 10 bases separated the two germline ends. This CDR3 is CASSLVGRGGYTF. The CDR3 DNA follows: TGCGCCAGCAGCTTGGTAGGGAGGGGTGGCTACACCTTC.

The V and J genes are TRBV9 and TRBJ2-3; D might be TRBD2 (6 bases). In germline, CDR1 is SGDLS, CDR2 YYNGEE. V was trimmed by 4 bases and J by 5 bases, leaving 14 bases between them. The CDR3 has 14 residues. The CDR3 here is CASSSRGVGDTQYF. CDR3 nucleotide sequence: TGTGCCAGCAGCTCGCGGGGCGTGGGAGATACGCAGTATTTT. Full variable domain (missing parts from reference TRBV9 and TRBJ2-3): DSGVTQTPKHLITATGQRVTLRCSPRSGDLSVYWYQQSLDQGLQFLIQYYNGEERAKGNILERFSAQQFPDLHSELNLSSLELGDSALYFCASSSRGVGDTQYFGPGTRLTVL.

The chain carries TRBV4-1 and TRBJ2-3, with 10 positions matching TRBD2. The V and J ends lost 3 bases and 1 base, in that order; junction bases with no gene match: 7. The germline V gene has CDR1 MGHRA and CDR2 YSYEKL. CDR3 size: 17 residues. CDR3 amino acids: CASSQFSGRYGTDTQYF. The CDR3 coding sequence is TGCGCCAGCAGCCAGTTTAGCGGGAGGTATGGCACAGATACGCAGTATTTT.

V is TRBV10-2 and J is TRBJ2-6; the D call may be TRBD1 or TRBD2 (5 bases each). The V end was cut by 2 bases, the J end by 2 bases, with 7 bases between. The CDR3 loop spans 15 amino acids. Germline V gene sequence: CDR1 WSHSY, CDR2 SAAADI. The CDR3 DNA reads as TGCGCCAGCAGTGAGCCGGGGCCTGGGGCCAACGTCCTGACTTTC. Its translation is CASSEPGPGANVLTF.

The rearrangement joins TRBV5-6 to TRBJ1-2; 9 bases align to TRBD1. The CDR3 runs to 13 residues. Trimming took 5 bases from V and 6 from J; bases not matched to a gene: 5. Germline V CDR1 and CDR2: SGHDT, YYEEEE. This CDR3 reads CASSQQGADGYTF. CDR3 bases: TGTGCCAGCAGTCAACAGGGGGCGGATGGCTACACCTTC.

The chain joins TRBV2 to TRBJ2-7, with D unclear. The CDR3 sequence is 12 residues long. With 6 bases removed from V and 3 bases from J, the gap between germline ends came to 9 bases. Germline-derived CDR1 and CDR2 are SNHLY and FYNNEI. The DNA of the CDR3 is TGTGCCAGCAGATTTAACAGCTACGAGCAGTACTTC. Residues: CASRFNSYEQYF.

CDR3 in DNA: TGTGCCAGCAGCCCCGCCAAAAGGGATAGCGGGAGATCCTTTGAGACCCAGTACTTC. Translating gives CASSPAKRDSGRSFETQYF. This sequence joins TRBV9 and TRBJ2-5, with 9 bases aligning to TRBD2. CDR3 length: 19 residues. The V and J ends lost 4 bases and 5 bases, in that order; junction bases with no gene match: 21. CDR1 is SGDLS, CDR2 YYNGEE, per germline.

The chain links TRBV9 to TRBJ2-1, with TRBD2 matching over 10 bases. Germline CDR1 SGDLS, CDR2 YYNGEE. V was clipped by 4 bases and J by 0 bases; unmatched bases: 7. The CDR3 covers 17 residues. In nucleotides, the CDR3 is TGTGCCAGCAGCAGAGGGGCTAGCGGGAGCTCCTACAATGAGCAGTTCTTC. Translation: CASSRGASGSSYNEQFF. Full variable domain (rest looked up from reference TRBV9 and TRBJ2-1): DSGVTQTPKHLITATGQRVTLRCSPRSGDLSVYWYQQSLDQGLQFLIQYYNGEERAKGNILERFSAQQFPDLHSELNLSSLELGDSALYFCASSRGASGSSYNEQFFGPGTRLTVL.

The chain carries TRBV11-2 and TRBJ2-6, with 8 bases that match TRBD1. Germline CDR1 SGHAT, CDR2 FQNNGV. V shed 3 bases, J shed 2 bases, and the junction held 9 bases outside the gene matches. This CDR3 has 18 amino acids. This CDR3 reads CASSFSDRGVAGANVLTF. The CDR3 DNA reads as TGTGCCAGCAGCTTCTCCGACAGGGGAGTGGCTGGGGCCAACGTCCTGACTTTC.

This clone was observed a single time. The chain is built from TRBV9 and TRBJ2-2; D is unresolved. The germline V and J ends were trimmed by 3 bases and 7 bases, with 19 bases remaining between them. CDR1 SGDLS and CDR2 YYNGEE come from the germline V gene. The CDR3 runs 16 residues. The CDR3, as DNA: TGTGCCAGCAGCGATACGGACCGTATCCTTAGCGGGGAGCTGTTTTTT. The encoded protein is CASSDTDRILSGELFF.

The chain is built from TRBV2 and TRBJ2-5, with TRBD1 matching 8 bases. V trimming: 6 bases; J trimming: 2 bases; junction bases outside the gene matches: 5. The V gene's germline CDR1 is SNHLY and CDR2 FYNNEI. CDR3 length equals 14 residues. CDR3 DNA: TGTGCCAGCAGCGGGGGACAGGCTCAAGAGACCCAGTACTTC. Translated, it gives CASSGGQAQETQYF.

This sequence joins TRBV4-1 and TRBJ2-3, with 10 bases that match TRBD2. V dropped 0 bases and J dropped 12; count of bases not matched to a gene: 6. Germline-derived CDR1 and CDR2 are MGHRA and YSYEKL. The CDR3 spans 14 residues. The CDR3 loop reads CASSQEELAGRQYF. The CDR3 DNA reads TGCGCCAGCAGCCAAGAAGAACTAGCGGGGCGACAGTATTTT.

This chain uses TRBV11-2 with TRBJ2-7; TRBD2 matches at 9 bases. This CDR3 has 16 residues. The germline V gene encodes CDR1 SGHAT and CDR2 FQNNGV. After removal of 5 bases from V and 1 base from J, the junction contained 9 bases not matched to a gene. CDR3 residues: CASSAYSGSESYEQYF. The CDR3 coding sequence is TGTGCCAGCAGCGCCTATAGCGGGAGTGAGTCCTACGAGCAGTACTTC.

The chain links TRBV30 to TRBJ1-4, with a tentative D call TRBD1 (5 bases). The CDR3 runs 14 residues. Looked up from germline, CDR1 is GTSNPN and CDR2 is SVGIG (reference sequence). Trimming left V 3 bases short and J 8 bases short, with 16 bases between. CDR3 sequence (DNA): TGTGCCTGGAGCAATCTGCACAAGGGGGAAAAACTGTTTTTT. Protein sequence: CAWSNLHKGEKLFF.